The 6 T cell receptor beta chains below come from one sample, sequenced in a study of Tregs in tolerant kidney transplant recipients. Recipients received nonmyeloablative bone marrow transplants from related graft donors, with transient mixed chimerism. Generated by immunoSEQ multiplex PCR, the TCRdb table keeps only in-frame clones and is missing some. This table lists roughly 10,000 clones. The sequencing used CD8+ T cells from blood (PBMCs), collected 24 months after the transplant. These receptors originate from a human patient who received a combined kidney and bone marrow transplant. Some of these T cells may belong to the graft donor.

As regards this clone: One junction end disagrees with the germline gene, perhaps due to a read error. Coverage ceases 3 residues before the CDR3 finishes, and the germline J gene fills in the end. The chain is built from TRBV29-1 and TRBJ2-2, with 8 bases aligning to TRBD1. This CDR3 is 18 amino acids long. Germline V gene lookup returns CDR1 SQVTM and CDR2 ANQGSEA. CDR3 sequence reads: CSVEVGQGTNPNAGELFF. The part of the CDR3 DNA that was read is TGCAGCGTTGAGGTTGGACAGGGAACGAACCCGAACGCCGGGGAG.

Comments on this clone: The read terminates 3 residues ahead of where the CDR3 ends, so the germline J gene completes it. This chain joins TRBV2 and TRBJ2-1, with 9 bases that match TRBD2. Trimming removed 3 bases from V and 3 bases from J; junction bases left unmatched: 6. The CDR3 sequence is 16 residues long. Germline V gene sequence: CDR1 SNHLY, CDR2 FYNNEI. This CDR3 is CASSDGLAGNYNEQFF. The CDR3 DNA, read in part, is TGTGCCAGCAGTGACGGGCTAGCGGGGAACTACAATGAG. The variable domain in full, with the rest retrieved from reference TRBV2 and TRBJ2-1, is EPEVTQTPSHQVTQMGQEVILRCVPISNHLYFYWYRQILGQKVEFLVSFYNNEISEKSEIFDDQFSVERPDGSNFTLKIRSTKLEDSAMYFCASSDGLAGNYNEQFFGPGTRLTVL.

CDR3 DNA (partial): TGCAGCGTAGGCGGCAGGGGAGGCGAG. It is translated as CSVGGRGGE. The whole CDR3 is CSVGGRGGEQYF. The V call is TRBV29-1, the J call TRBJ2-7, with D perhaps matching TRBD1 or TRBD2 (6 bases each). The CDR3 end lies 3 residues beyond the end of the read and is filled in from the germline J gene. The CDR3 runs 12 residues. Trimming stripped 6 bases from V and 6 bases from J, with 15 bases between. CDR1 is SQVTM, CDR2 ANQGSEA, per germline.

A remark on this clone: The read terminates 3 residues before the CDR3 end, so the remaining end is supplied by the germline J gene. J is TRBJ2-1 and V is TRBV7-6, with TRBD1 matching 7 bases. V shed 3 bases and J 6 bases; nucleotides not matched to a gene: 2. Germline V gene lookup returns CDR1 SGHVS and CDR2 FNYEAQ. The CDR3 runs 13 residues. CDR3 amino acids: CASSLGQINEQFF. The sequenced CDR3 bases are TGTGCCAGCAGCTTGGGACAGATCAATGAG.

A note on this clone: The CDR3 end lies 3 residues beyond the end of the read and is filled in from the germline J gene. The chain combines TRBV5-4 with TRBJ2-7, with TRBD1 as a possible D gene (6 bases). The V end was cut by 0 bases, the J end by 2 bases, with 12 bases between. This CDR3 spans 15 amino acids. Germline V CDR1 and CDR2: SGHNT, YYREEE (reference sequence). CDR3 amino acids: CASSLGPGVAYEQYF. Partial CDR3 DNA: TGTGCCAGCAGCTTGGGCCCAGGGGTAGCCTACGAG.

Comments on this clone: The read falls 3 residues short of the CDR3 end, and the missing part is taken from the germline J gene. The chain combines TRBV19 with TRBJ2-1, with D tentatively TRBD1 (6 bases). Per the germline V gene, CDR1 is LNHDA and CDR2 is SQIVND (reference sequence). Trimming stripped 3 bases from V and 4 bases from J, with 10 bases between. The CDR3 consists of 14 residues. CDR3 DNA (partial): TGTGCCAGTAGTATCCTCACAGGGTACAATGAG. The encoded protein is CASSILTGYNE. From start to end, the CDR3 is CASSILTGYNEQFF.